Shown below are 26 T cell receptor beta chains from a single sample sequenced in a study of blood T cell repertoires in COVID-19. This table comes from immunoSEQ multiplex PCR, and its TCRdb copy is limited to in-frame clones, with some not included. The repertoire includes around 130,000 clones, roughly 83% of them detected once, and approximately 18% sits in the top ten. Specimen: peripheral blood. The source of these receptors is an elderly woman with acute or convalescent COVID-19.

There are a few counts of this clone. The J gene is TRBJ2-5, the V gene TRBV6-2 or TRBV6-3; possibly TRBD1 for D (5 bases). Germline assignment: CDR1 MNHEY and CDR2 SVGEGT. The CDR3 sequence is 15 residues long. Trimming removed 0 bases at V and 2 bases at J, with 10 bases between. The CDR3 region is CASSYSGQQQETQYF. The CDR3 region has the DNA TGTGCCAGCAGTTACTCTGGACAACAACAAGAGACCCAGTACTTC.

J is TRBJ2-3 and V is TRBV6-2 or TRBV6-3, with a tentative D call TRBD2 (5 bases). The V end was cut by 5 bases, the J end by 1 base, with 19 bases between. The germline V gene has CDR1 MNHEY and CDR2 SVGEGT. This CDR3 comprises 17 residues. The CDR3 DNA reads as TGTGCCAGCAGTCAATCAGGACTCACGCCTGGCACAGATACGCAGTATTTT. Protein sequence: CASSQSGLTPGTDTQYF.

This clone has a single count. The chain recombines TRBV7-2 with TRBJ1-2; the D gene is possibly TRBD1 (6 bases). Trimming left V 5 bases short and J 3 bases short, with 10 bases between. CDR3 length: 13 amino acids. CDR1 is SGHTA and CDR2 is FQGNSA in the germline V gene. CDR3 residues: CASSTGGYYGYTF. The CDR3 DNA reads TGTGCCAGCAGCACGGGGGGCTACTATGGCTACACCTTC.

This clone was found a few times. This chain connects TRBV7-2 to TRBJ1-1, with D hard to call. The V end was cut by 3 bases, the J end by 1 base, with 9 bases between. This CDR3 has 14 amino acids. In germline, CDR1 is SGHTA, CDR2 FQGNSA. CDR3 bases: TGTGCCAGCAGCTTTAATGTTCGGAACACTGAAGCTTTCTTT. It specifies CASSFNVRNTEAFF.

This clone was counted only a few times. The rearrangement links TRBV5-6 to TRBJ2-6; TRBD2 is a possible D gene (6 bases). Between the trimmed V and J ends, which lost 3 bases and 0 bases, there was a span of 10 bases. This CDR3 is 16 amino acids long. Germline V gene sequence: CDR1 SGHDT, CDR2 YYEEEE. The CDR3 here is CASSWMGGSGANVLTF. CDR3 DNA: TGTGCCAGCAGCTGGATGGGGGGCTCTGGGGCCAACGTCCTGACTTTC.

The J gene is TRBJ2-7, the V gene TRBV28, with a possible D match to TRBD1 (5 bases). The germline V gene has CDR1 MDHEN and CDR2 SYDVKM. Deletions cut 4 bases from V and 6 bases from J, with 16 bases between. The CDR3 is 14 amino acids. CDR3 sequence reads: CASSSAQGRAEQYF. The CDR3 DNA reads TGTGCCAGCAGTTCTGCCCAGGGAAGGGCCGAGCAGTACTTC.

The chain links TRBV5-1 to TRBJ2-5; unclear D gene. CDR1 and CDR2 (germline): SGHRS, YFSETQ. This CDR3 spans 12 amino acids. The V end was cut by 3 bases, the J end by 1 base, with 4 bases between. The CDR3 coding sequence is TGCGCCAGCAGCTCTTCCCAAGAGACCCAGTACTTC. As protein: CASSSSQETQYF.

This sequence joins TRBV11-2 and TRBJ2-1, with 10 bases identical to TRBD2. CDR3 size: 16 residues. Germline V gene data show CDR1 as SGHAT and CDR2 as FQNNGV. V shed 5 bases and J 10 bases; nucleotides not matched to a gene: 14. The CDR3 is CASSVIGASGGGEQFF. As DNA, the CDR3 is TGTGCCAGCAGCGTGATTGGGGCTAGCGGGGGTGGGGAGCAGTTCTTC. The full variable domain, in which reference TRBV11-2 and TRBJ2-1 provide the parts outside the CDR3, is EAGVAQSPRYKIIEKRQSVAFWCNPISGHATLYWYQQILGQGPKLLIQFQNNGVVDDSQLPKDRFSAERLKGVDSTLKIQPAKLEDSAVYLCASSVIGASGGGEQFFGPGTRLTVL.

The chain recombines TRBV3-1 (or the pseudogene TRBV3-2) with TRBJ2-1; tentatively, D is TRBD1 (5 bases). The CDR3 has 15 amino acids. V was clipped by 0 bases and J by 0 bases, with 6 bases between them. CDR1 is LGHDT and CDR2 is YNNKEL in the germline V gene (reference sequence). The CDR3: CASSQDTGSYNEQFF. The CDR3 nucleotides read TGTGCCAGCAGCCAAGATACAGGCTCCTACAATGAGCAGTTCTTC.

The CDR3 here is CASSQDLRDRAPYEQYF. The DNA for the CDR3 is TGCGCCAGCAGCCAAGATCTCCGGGACAGGGCCCCCTACGAGCAGTACTTC. The rearrangement uses TRBV4-1 and TRBJ2-7; TRBD1 agrees at 9 bases. The CDR3 loop spans 17 amino acids. After removal of 0 bases from V and 2 bases from J, the junction contained 8 bases not matched to a gene. CDR1 MGHRA and CDR2 YSYEKL come from the germline V gene.

This clone was recorded once. The junction departs from the called germline gene at one end, perhaps through a read error. The J gene is TRBJ2-2, the V gene TRBV5-8, with 9 bases aligning to TRBD1. The CDR3 runs to 15 residues. Per the germline V gene, CDR1 is SGHTS and CDR2 is YDEGEE. The CDR3 DNA follows: TGTGCCAGCAGCTTGGACAGGGGGCCATCCCGGGGAGCTGTTTTT. Translating gives CASSLDRGPSRGAVF. Variable domain in full (rest from reference TRBV5-8 and TRBJ2-2): EAGVTQSPTHLIKTRGQQATLRCSPISGHTSVYWYQQALGLGLQFLLWYDEGEERNRGNFPPRFSGRQFPNYSSELNVNALELEDSALYLCASSLDRGPSRGAVFGEGSRLTVL.

This chain uses TRBV10-3 with TRBJ1-5; 7 positions match TRBD1. Germline CDR1 is ENHRY and CDR2 is SYGVKD. CDR3 length: 15 amino acids. V trimming: 0 bases; J trimming: 2 bases; junction bases outside the gene matches: 1. CDR3 in amino acids: CAISESGTGNQPQHF. The CDR3 bases are TGTGCCATCAGTGAGTCTGGGACAGGCAATCAGCCCCAGCATTTT.

The chain employs TRBV9 and TRBJ1-6; tentative D call: TRBD1 (5 bases). Per the germline V gene, CDR1 is SGDLS and CDR2 is YYNGEE. V was clipped by 0 bases and J by 12 bases, with 22 bases between them. The CDR3 spans 17 residues. The CDR3 DNA reads TGTGCCAGCAGCGTAGGGAGGGCAGGGCCAGCCGGGGGACCCCTCCACTTT. This translates into CASSVGRAGPAGGPLHF.

The gene calls are TRBV6-1 and TRBJ1-2; a weak D match, TRBD1 (6 bases). The length of the CDR3 is 15 residues. Per germline, CDR1 MNHNS and CDR2 SASEGT. The germline V and J ends were trimmed by 1 base and 6 bases, with 15 bases remaining between them. The CDR3 spells CASSEVKDRQDGYTF. DNA of the CDR3: TGTGCCAGCAGTGAAGTTAAAGACAGACAGGATGGCTACACCTTC.

The rearrangement links TRBV5-4 to TRBJ2-7; tentative D call: TRBD1 (6 bases). V was clipped by 4 bases and J by 3 bases, with 17 bases between them. CDR3 size: 15 residues. Germline V gene lookup returns CDR1 SGHNT and CDR2 YYREEE (reference sequence). The CDR3 protein is CASSSLQGWRYEQYF. CDR3 DNA: TGTGCCAGCAGCAGCCTACAGGGTTGGCGCTACGAGCAGTACTTC.

This rearrangement joins TRBV19 to TRBJ2-5; TRBD2 matches at 15 bases. The germline V gene has CDR1 LNHDA and CDR2 SQIVND (reference sequence). The CDR3 totals 18 residues. J lost 1 base, V lost 5 bases, and 8 bases had no gene match. The CDR3 is CASSVPRGLAGGQETQYF. CDR3 bases: TGTGCCAGTAGTGTACCCCGGGGACTAGCGGGGGGCCAAGAGACCCAGTACTTC. The complete variable domain, with remaining parts taken from reference TRBV19 and TRBJ2-5, reads DGGITQSPKYLFRKEGQNVTLSCEQNLNHDAMYWYRQDPGQGLRLIYYSQIVNDFQKGDIAEGYSVSREKKESFPLTVTSAQKNPTAFYLCASSVPRGLAGGQETQYFGPGTRLLVL.

The CDR3 bases are TGTGCCAGCACCTCGACAGACTACGAGCAGTACTTC. As protein: CASTSTDYEQYF. This chain joins TRBV25-1 and TRBJ2-7, with D perhaps TRBD1 (5 bases). The germline CDR1 and CDR2 sequences are MGHDK and SYGVNS. Deletions cut 7 bases from V and 3 bases from J, with 10 bases between. There are 12 residues in the CDR3.

This clone was seen once. V usage is TRBV30 and J usage is TRBJ2-5; TRBD2 agrees at 11 bases. The germline V gene has CDR1 GTSNPN and CDR2 SVGIG (reference sequence). V gave up 1 base and J gave up 2 bases; unmatched junction bases: 6. The CDR3 sequence is 16 residues long. The chain's CDR3 is CAWSGGLAGGQETQYF. The CDR3 DNA follows: TGTGCCTGGAGTGGTGGGCTAGCGGGAGGTCAAGAGACCCAGTACTTC.

This chain links TRBV6-2 or TRBV6-3 with TRBJ1-6, with D possibly TRBD1 on 5 matching bases. V was trimmed by 2 bases and J by 14 bases, leaving 13 bases between them. This CDR3 is built from 13 residues. CDR1 and CDR2 (germline): MNHEY, SVGEGT. The CDR3 coding sequence is TGTGCCAGCAGTTACGGGCAGGGTCTCTCCCTCCACTTT. This sequence encodes CASSYGQGLSLHF.

The DNA of the CDR3 is TGTGCCAGCAGCTTCTGGACAGTTTCCGGAAACACCATATATTTT. Its protein is CASSFWTVSGNTIYF. J is TRBJ1-3 and V is TRBV7-9; D may be TRBD1 (6 bases). The CDR3 sequence is 15 residues long. With 3 bases removed from V and 4 bases from J, the gap between germline ends came to 13 bases. CDR1 and CDR2 from the germline V gene are SEHNR and FQNEAQ (reference sequence).

The chain employs TRBV27 and TRBJ2-1; 11 nucleotides match TRBD2. Trimming took 6 bases from V and 8 from J; bases not matched to a gene: 15. The CDR3 is 17 amino acids. In germline, CDR1 is MNHEY, CDR2 SMNVEV (reference sequence). CDR3 loop: CASSLLAGGFSTDEQFF. For the CDR3, the DNA is TGTGCCAGCAGCCTTTTAGCGGGGGGGTTTAGTACGGATGAGCAGTTCTTC.

The V call is TRBV23-1, the J call TRBJ1-4; 9 bases match TRBD1. TRBV23-1 is designated an ORF whose function remains uncertain. CDR3 length: 15 amino acids. V lost 3 bases and J lost 8; bases outside the gene matches: 7. The CDR3 reads CASSQAGQGQEKLFF. DNA for the CDR3: TGCGCCAGCAGTCAGGCGGGACAGGGTCAGGAAAAACTGTTTTTT.

The rearrangement links TRBV6-2 or TRBV6-3 to TRBJ2-1; possibly TRBD1 for D (6 bases). Trimming stripped 6 bases from V and 8 bases from J, with 14 bases between. CDR3 size: 13 residues. CDR1 and CDR2 (germline): MNHEY, SVGEGT. The DNA of the CDR3 is TGTGCCAGCAGGCCTACAGGGCTGTATGAGCAGTTCTTC. Its protein product is CASRPTGLYEQFF.

The chain joins TRBV30 to TRBJ2-7; 7 nucleotides match TRBD1. Germline V CDR1 and CDR2: GTSNPN, SVGIG (reference sequence). The CDR3 covers 16 residues. Trimming removed 4 bases from V and 6 bases from J; junction bases left unmatched: 18. Here the CDR3 reads CAWNAPATGALGEQYF. The CDR3 coding sequence is TGTGCCTGGAACGCACCCGCCACAGGGGCGCTAGGCGAGCAGTACTTC.

The chain couples TRBV4-3 to TRBJ2-3; 11 bases agree with TRBD1. The CDR3 runs 17 residues. Germline values: CDR1 LGHNA, CDR2 YSLEER. V dropped 0 bases and J dropped 4; count of bases not matched to a gene: 6. CDR3 sequence: CASSQEPGTGGPDTQYF. The CDR3 region has the DNA TGCGCCAGCAGCCAAGAACCAGGGACAGGGGGGCCAGATACGCAGTATTTT.

This chain joins TRBV6-5 and TRBJ2-5; 8 positions agree with TRBD1. This CDR3 has 11 residues. The germline V gene has CDR1 MNHEY and CDR2 SVGAGI. J lost 5 bases, V lost 11 bases, and 4 bases had no gene match. The CDR3 DNA sequence: TGTGCCGGACAGGGTTCGGAGACCCAGTACTTC. It yields the protein CAGQGSETQYF.